This T cell receptor beta chain originates from a study of T-cell reconstitution after alpha-beta-depleted transplantation in children. The CDR3 is 14 residues long. CDR1 GTSNPN and CDR2 SVGIG come from the germline V gene (reference sequence). Unmatched junction bases numbered 3, after V lost 3 bases and J lost 2 bases. TCRbeta library preparation incorporated unique molecular identifiers. One entry per CDR3 protein results from TCRdb running MiXCR on the PCR reads. The table records over 550,000 distinct CDR3 sequences, roughly a tenth of them present only once. This chain joins TRBV30 and TRBJ2-3; 9 positions agree with TRBD2. This receptor was taken from a human donor who donated a stem cell graft to a child with acute myeloid leukemia. Specimen: PBMCs from the stem cell graft donor, collected from the stem cell graft. The CDR3 DNA reads as TGTGCCTGGAGCGCGGGAGGGACCACAGATACGCAGTATTTT. Protein: CAWSAGGTTDTQYF.